Listed here are 31 T cell receptor beta chains from one sample, sequenced in a study of T-cell reconstitution after alpha-beta-depleted transplantation in children. Library preparation (for TCRbeta) was performed with unique molecular identifiers. TCRdb ran MiXCR on the PCR reads and lists one entry per CDR3 protein. The table records 190,000 or so distinct CDR3 sequences, more than 6.5% of them present only once. The material was PBMCs from the stem cell graft donor, obtained from the stem cell graft. The receptors derive from a human donor who donated a stem cell graft to a child with Wiskott-Aldrich syndrome.

This clonotype has more than one count but fewer than ten. The rearrangement links TRBV7-2 to TRBJ1-4; D is possibly TRBD1 (5 bases). Germline V gene data show CDR1 as SGHTA and CDR2 as FQGNSA. The CDR3 runs to 13 residues. Trimming cost V 5 bases and J 8 bases, with 12 bases left between them. CDR3 DNA: TGTGCCAGCAGCCAACCAGGGTACGAAAAACTGTTTTTT. Translation: CASSQPGYEKLFF.

Turning to this clonotype: A much larger clone lies one base from this, so it may be a read error. The rearrangement uses TRBV12-3 or TRBV12-4 and TRBJ1-1; D uncertain. The CDR3 is 15 residues long. In nucleotides, the CDR3 is TGTGCCAGCAGCCAAGACGGAGCGTCGAACACTGAAGCTTCCTTT. Its protein product is CASSQDGASNTEASF.

This clonotype was observed many times. The CDR3: CASSHLSFPNRGNEQFF. The CDR3 region has the DNA TGTGCCAGCAGCCACCTGAGCTTTCCCAATCGGGGCAATGAGCAGTTCTTC. The chain uses TRBV6-5 and TRBJ2-1; perhaps TRBD2 as D (5 bases). This CDR3 spans 17 amino acids. Germline loops: CDR1 MNHEY, CDR2 SVGAGI. The V and J ends lost 6 bases and 6 bases respectively, with 24 bases between them.

At least ten counts were recorded for this clonotype. The chain carries TRBV25-1 and TRBJ2-5; TRBD2 is a possible D gene (6 bases). Trimming cost V 6 bases and J 7 bases, with 24 bases left between them. This CDR3 region has 16 residues. The V gene's germline CDR1 is MGHDK and CDR2 SYGVNS. The CDR3 DNA reads TGTGCCAGCAGAACCAGGAGCGGGTTCGGGATGGGGACCCAGTACTTC. Translated: CASRTRSGFGMGTQYF.

This clonotype has at least ten counts. V and J are TRBV29-1 and TRBJ2-7; tentatively, D is TRBD2 (5 bases). Germline CDR1 and CDR2: SQVTM and ANQGSEA. The ends were cut back, 5 bases at V and 3 bases at J, with 11 bases in the middle. The CDR3 extends over 12 amino acids. Written as DNA, the CDR3 is TGCAGCGTTTCGGGCGGAGGCTACGAGCAGTACTTC. Its translation is CSVSGGGYEQYF.

This clonotype was found many times. The chain joins TRBV6-1 to TRBJ2-1; 8 nucleotides align to TRBD1. With 6 bases clipped from V and 4 bases from J, the junction kept 8 bases outside the gene matches. The CDR3 extends over 15 amino acids. CDR1 is MNHNS, CDR2 SASEGT, per germline. CDR3 sequence (DNA): TGTGCCAGCAGGAGCCGGGACAGGAGTTACAATGAGCAGTTCTTC. Its protein product is CASRSRDRSYNEQFF.

At least ten counts were recorded for this clonotype. The chain recombines TRBV5-1 with TRBJ2-1; D is possibly TRBD1 (6 bases). There are 14 residues in the CDR3. Trimming pared 0 bases from V and 9 bases from J, leaving 13 bases between. Germline V gives CDR1 SGHRS, CDR2 YFSETQ. The CDR3 nucleotides read TGCGCCAGCAGCTTGGAAGAGGGGGTTGGTGAGCAGTTCTTC. Translating it yields CASSLEEGVGEQFF.

This clonotype was seen at least ten times. J is TRBJ1-2 and V is TRBV5-6; D not resolved. Trimming took 2 bases from V and 2 from J, leaving 7 bases between them. This CDR3 spans 13 amino acids. Germline V gene sequence: CDR1 SGHDT, CDR2 YYEEEE. CDR3 sequence: CASSLDPNYGYTF. CDR3 DNA: TGTGCCAGCAGCTTAGATCCCAACTATGGCTACACCTTC.

This clonotype has ten or more counts. The rearrangement joins TRBV12-3 or TRBV12-4 to TRBJ2-3, with a weak D call TRBD1 (6 bases). V was cut by 5 bases and J by 6 bases, with 12 bases left in between. The CDR3 sequence is 13 residues long. CDR3 residues: CASSIDRSDTQYF. The CDR3, as DNA: TGTGCCAGCAGTATAGACAGGTCGGATACGCAGTATTTT.

This clonotype was counted ten times or more. CDR3 in amino acids: CASSRIRTGGDYGYTF. The CDR3, as DNA: TGTGCCAGCAGCCGAATACGGACAGGGGGTGACTATGGCTACACCTTC. The gene calls are TRBV7-9 and TRBJ1-2; 10 bases are shared with TRBD1. The CDR3 consists of 16 residues. The trim removed 5 bases at V and 3 bases at J, leaving 9 bases unmatched. The germline gives CDR1 SEHNR, CDR2 FQNEAQ (reference sequence). The full variable domain, its missing parts supplied by reference TRBV7-9 and TRBJ1-2, is DTGVSQNPRHKITKRGQNVTFRCDPISEHNRLYWYRQTLGQGPEFLTYFQNEAQLEKSRLLSDRFSAERPKGSFSTLEIQRTEQGDSAMYLCASSRIRTGGDYGYTFGSGTRLTVV.

This clonotype turned up a few times. This rearrangement joins TRBV3-1 to TRBJ2-3; 7 nucleotides match TRBD1. This CDR3 comprises 16 residues. Germline V gene lookup returns CDR1 LGHDT and CDR2 YNNKEL (reference sequence). V gave up 1 base and J gave up 3 bases; unmatched junction bases: 7. The CDR3 region has the DNA TGTGCCAGCAGCCAAGCGGCAGGGGGTACTACAGATACGCAGTATTTT. It is translated as CASSQAAGGTTDTQYF.

The table lists this clonotype with many counts. This chain connects TRBV2 to TRBJ2-7; no definite D call. In germline, CDR1 is SNHLY, CDR2 FYNNEI. The CDR3 has 14 residues. V was shortened by 6 bases and J by 3 bases, with 15 bases between the two germline ends. CDR3: CASSPDSRDYEQYF. CDR3 nucleotide sequence: TGTGCCAGCAGCCCCGATTCTAGAGACTACGAGCAGTACTTC.

In this sample, this clonotype turned up a few times. The rearrangement uses TRBV27 and TRBJ2-7; 9 bases align to TRBD1. The CDR3 totals 16 residues. The V gene end was trimmed by 3 bases and the J gene end by 3 bases; junction bases not matched to a gene: 9. In germline, CDR1 is MNHEY, CDR2 SMNVEV (reference sequence). The CDR3 DNA sequence: TGTGCCAGCAGTTTCGCCCGCCGGGACAGGGTCTACGAGCAGTACTTC. Translated, it gives CASSFARRDRVYEQYF.

This clonotype was counted at least ten times. This rearrangement joins TRBV7-2 to TRBJ1-4; maybe TRBD1 (6 bases). The germline gives CDR1 SGHTA, CDR2 FQGNSA. V was shortened by 5 bases and J by 8 bases, with 18 bases between the two germline ends. The CDR3 loop spans 15 amino acids. CDR3 DNA: TGTGCCAGCAGCACCGAGGGCAGGGGAAGGGAAAAACTGTTTTTT. As protein: CASSTEGRGREKLFF.

Many counts were recorded for this clonotype. The CDR3 sequence: CASSPGGQQYGYTF. The DNA for the CDR3 is TGCGCCAGCAGCCCGGGGGGACAGCAGTATGGCTACACCTTC. The rearrangement uses TRBV5-1 and TRBJ1-2; 7 nucleotides match TRBD1. Trimming at V came to 4 bases and at J to 5 bases, leaving 8 bases not matched to a gene. There are 14 residues in the CDR3. The V gene's germline CDR1 is SGHRS and CDR2 YFSETQ.

This clonotype has at least ten counts. J is TRBJ2-5 and V is TRBV20-1; 10 positions agree with TRBD2. The CDR3 runs to 13 residues. The germline CDR1 and CDR2 sequences are DFQATT and SNEGSKA (reference sequence). V gave up 6 bases and J gave up 2 bases; unmatched junction bases: 3. The DNA of the CDR3 is TGCAGTGCCCGGACTAGCGGACAAGAGACCCAGTACTTC. Protein product: CSARTSGQETQYF.

There are many counts of this clonotype. The J gene is TRBJ2-2, the V gene TRBV12-3 or TRBV12-4; D is tentatively TRBD1 or TRBD2 (5 bases each). The length of the CDR3 is 14 residues. V was pared by 3 bases and J by 6 bases, with 11 bases between. CDR3 coding DNA: TGTGCCAGCAGTTTGTGGGGGTCAGCCGGGGAGCTGTTTTTT. Amino acids: CASSLWGSAGELFF.

The sample holds many counts of this clonotype. The chain has TRBV6-5 and TRBJ2-1; D perhaps matches TRBD2 (6 bases). The CDR3 covers 17 residues. Trimming stripped 6 bases from V and 9 bases from J, with 27 bases between. Per the germline V gene, CDR1 is MNHEY and CDR2 is SVGAGI. The DNA for the CDR3 is TGTGCCAGCAGGCAAACGTCCCGGGAGAGTAGAAGGGGTGAGCAGTTCTTC. This gives the protein CASRQTSRESRRGEQFF.

This clonotype was counted between two and nine times. The CDR3 spells CASSYGPAHNEQFF. The CDR3, as DNA: TGTGCCAGCAGTTACGGACCGGCCCACAATGAGCAGTTCTTC. The rearrangement joins TRBV6-5 to TRBJ2-1, with D unclear. CDR1 and CDR2 (germline): MNHEY, SVGAGI. V was cut by 2 bases and J by 5 bases, with 10 bases left in between. The CDR3 runs to 14 residues.

This clonotype was picked up many times. This sequence joins TRBV7-6 and TRBJ2-7; 7 positions agree with TRBD2. Looked up from germline, CDR1 is SGHVS and CDR2 is FNYEAQ. The CDR3 is 15 residues long. The junction had 7 bases not matched to a gene; V was cut back by 1 base and J by 4 bases. The CDR3 protein is CASSLGPSGVYEQYF. The DNA for the CDR3 is TGTGCCAGCAGCTTAGGTCCTAGCGGAGTATACGAGCAGTACTTC.

The V and J genes are TRBV3-1 and TRBJ2-1; weak D call: TRBD2 (6 bases). Germline CDR1 is LGHDT and CDR2 is YNNKEL (reference sequence). This CDR3 is 14 amino acids long. Trimming left V 4 bases short and J 0 bases short, with 7 bases between. As DNA, the CDR3 is TGTGCCAGCAGCCGGGGAGGCTCCTACAATGAGCAGTTCTTC. Amino acid sequence: CASSRGGSYNEQFF.

This clonotype was seen repeatedly, ten times or more. The chain couples TRBV5-1 to TRBJ2-6, with D unclear. This CDR3 is 14 amino acids long. Trimming left V 7 bases short and J 2 bases short, with 10 bases between. CDR1 and CDR2 (germline): SGHRS, YFSETQ. In nucleotides, the CDR3 is TGCGCCAGCCTCGGAACAGCTGGGGCCAACGTCCTGACTTTC. Translating it yields CASLGTAGANVLTF.

The table lists this clonotype with many counts. The gene calls are TRBV12-3 or TRBV12-4 and TRBJ1-3; a possible D gene is TRBD1 (5 bases). The CDR3 loop spans 14 amino acids. Trimming removed 3 bases from V and 3 bases from J, with 9 bases in between. Here the CDR3 reads CASSFPGRGNTIYF. The CDR3 DNA reads as TGTGCCAGCAGTTTCCCGGGACGTGGAAACACCATATATTTT.

This clonotype was seen ten or more times. The chain recombines TRBV10-3 with TRBJ1-3, with no clear D. Germline assignment: CDR1 ENHRY and CDR2 SYGVKD. This CDR3 is built from 13 residues. Trimming cost V 9 bases and J 2 bases, with 11 bases left between them. The CDR3 sequence is CAINEVPGNTIYF. The CDR3 nucleotides are TGTGCCATTAATGAGGTCCCTGGAAACACCATATATTTT.

This clonotype was detected ten times or more. The chain uses TRBV4-3 and TRBJ1-5; D uncertain. The CDR3 extends over 14 amino acids. Trimming took 0 bases from V and 9 from J, leaving 12 bases between them. The germline CDR1 and CDR2 sequences are LGHNA and YSLEER. The DNA of the CDR3 is TGCGCCAGCAGCCAAGATCTTTCTGGTAGGCCCCAGCATTTT. Its translation is CASSQDLSGRPQHF.

This clonotype occurred a few times. The rearrangement uses TRBV3-1 and TRBJ1-1; D is ambiguous. Trimming took off 5 bases at V and 5 bases at J, with 15 bases between the two ends. The CDR3 contains 14 residues. From germline, CDR1 is LGHDT and CDR2 YNNKEL (reference sequence). The CDR3 sequence is CASSTGPQGTEAFF. The DNA for the CDR3 is TGTGCCAGCAGCACTGGGCCCCAAGGGACTGAAGCTTTCTTT. The full variable domain, with the rest looked up from reference TRBV3-1 and TRBJ1-1, is DTAVSQTPKYLVTQMGNDKSIKCEQNLGHDTMYWYKQDSKKFLKIMFSYNNKELIINETVPNRFSPKSPDKAHLNLHINSLELGDSAVYFCASSTGPQGTEAFFGQGTRLTVV.

This clonotype was found many times. The rearrangement joins TRBV7-9 to TRBJ1-4; unclear D gene. The V gene lost 11 bases and the J gene lost 1 base, with 8 bases spanning the gap. From germline, CDR1 is SEHNR and CDR2 FQNEAQ (reference sequence). This CDR3 region has 12 residues. The DNA of the CDR3 is TGTGCCCTTGGCGGAACTAATGAAAAACTGTTTTTT. Its protein is CALGGTNEKLFF.

This clonotype was observed many times. V gene TRBV7-8 combines with J gene TRBJ2-2; 11 nucleotides line up with TRBD2. This CDR3 contains 16 residues. Trimming removed 1 base from V and 4 bases from J; junction bases left unmatched: 2. Germline CDR1 SGHVS, CDR2 FQNEAQ. CDR3 loop: CASSLVAGGPTGELFF. CDR3 nucleotides: TGTGCCAGCAGCTTAGTAGCGGGGGGGCCCACCGGGGAGCTGTTTTTT.

In this sample, this clonotype turned up many times. The genes are TRBV12-3 or TRBV12-4 and TRBJ2-2; 8 nucleotides match TRBD1. V gave up 4 bases and J gave up 10 bases; unmatched junction bases: 8. The CDR3 has 14 amino acids. The CDR3, as DNA: TGTGCCAGCAGTTCGACAGGGGAGGTAACGGAGCTGTTTTTT. Protein product: CASSSTGEVTELFF.

The rearrangement joins TRBV11-1 to TRBJ2-2, with D uncertain. Germline V gene lookup returns CDR1 SGHAT and CDR2 FQDESV (reference sequence). Trimming stripped 2 bases from V and 2 bases from J, with 12 bases between. The CDR3 contains 16 residues. Here the CDR3 reads CASSLKPGPNTGELFF. DNA for the CDR3: TGTGCCAGCAGCTTAAAACCGGGCCCTAACACCGGGGAGCTGTTTTTT.

The sample holds many counts of this clonotype. V and J are TRBV27 and TRBJ2-5; a weak D match, TRBD2 (6 bases). This CDR3 has 13 amino acids. Trimming cost V 5 bases and J 5 bases, with 12 bases left between them. Germline CDR1 is MNHEY and CDR2 is SMNVEV (reference sequence). CDR3 nucleotides: TGTGCCAGCAGTCGGGACTCCCTGGAGACCCAGTACTTC. Translating it yields CASSRDSLETQYF.